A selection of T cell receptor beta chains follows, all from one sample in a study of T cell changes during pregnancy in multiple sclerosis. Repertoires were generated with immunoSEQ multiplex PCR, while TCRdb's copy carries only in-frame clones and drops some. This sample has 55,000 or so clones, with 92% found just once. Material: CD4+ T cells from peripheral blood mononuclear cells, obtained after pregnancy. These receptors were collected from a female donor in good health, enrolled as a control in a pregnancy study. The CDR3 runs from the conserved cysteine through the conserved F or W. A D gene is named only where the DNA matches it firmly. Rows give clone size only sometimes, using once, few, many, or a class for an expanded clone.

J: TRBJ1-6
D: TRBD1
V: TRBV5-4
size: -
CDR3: CASSNRDRNSPLHF
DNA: TGTGCCAGCAGCAACCGGGACAGAAATTCACCCCTCCACTTT

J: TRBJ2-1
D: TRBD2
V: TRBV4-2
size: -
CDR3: CASSQGRGGDNEQFF
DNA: TGTGCCAGCAGCCAGGGGAGGGGAGGGGACAATGAGCAGTTCTTC

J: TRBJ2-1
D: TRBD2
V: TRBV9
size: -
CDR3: CASSVSTGTSGGNEQFF
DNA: TGTGCCAGCAGCGTATCGACCGGGACTAGCGGGGGGAATGAGCAGTTCTTC

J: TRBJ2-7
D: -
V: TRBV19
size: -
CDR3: CASSSGPVYEQYF
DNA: TGTGCCAGTAGTAGCGGGCCGGTTTACGAGCAGTACTTC

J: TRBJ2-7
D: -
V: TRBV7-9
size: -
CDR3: CASSSGKGYSSYEQYF
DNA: TGTGCCAGCAGCTCGGGGAAGGGCTACAGCTCCTACGAGCAGTACTTC

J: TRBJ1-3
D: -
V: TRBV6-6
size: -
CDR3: CASRPSGRSGNTIYF
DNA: TGTGCCAGCAGGCCCTCAGGCCGCTCTGGAAACACCATATATTTT

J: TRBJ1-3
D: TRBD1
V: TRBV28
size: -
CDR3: CASSQGGSGNTIYF
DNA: TGTGCCAGCAGCCAGGGGGGCTCTGGAAACACCATATATTTT

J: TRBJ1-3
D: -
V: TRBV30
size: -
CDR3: CASTGNSGNTIYF
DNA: TGTGCCTCAACAGGGAACTCTGGAAACACCATATATTTT

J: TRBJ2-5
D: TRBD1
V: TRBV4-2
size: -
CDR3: CASSQDPNRGRETQYF
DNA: TGTGCCAGCAGCCAAGACCCCAACAGGGGGAGGGAGACCCAGTACTTC

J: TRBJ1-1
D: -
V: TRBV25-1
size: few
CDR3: CASSPPGLVEAFF
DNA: TGTGCCAGCAGTCCTCCGGGACTCGTAGAAGCTTTCTTT

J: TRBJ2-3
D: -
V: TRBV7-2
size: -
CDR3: CASSLVHGTDTQYF
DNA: TGTGCCAGCAGCTTAGTACACGGCACAGATACGCAGTATTTT

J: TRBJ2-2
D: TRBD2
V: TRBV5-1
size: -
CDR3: CASSSTRTRRTGELFF
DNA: TGCGCCAGCAGCTCTACCCGGACTAGACGAACCGGGGAGCTGTTTTTT

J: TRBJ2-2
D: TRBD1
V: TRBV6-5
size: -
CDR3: CASKRPGQGPGELFF
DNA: TGTGCCAGCAAGAGACCGGGACAGGGCCCCGGGGAGCTGTTTTTT

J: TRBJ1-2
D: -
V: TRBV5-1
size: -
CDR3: CASSPGEGFYGYTF
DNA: TGCGCCAGCAGTCCTGGGGAGGGCTTTTACGGCTACACCTTC

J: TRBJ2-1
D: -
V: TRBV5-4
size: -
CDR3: CASILKGGEQFF
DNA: TGTGCCAGCATCCTAAAAGGGGGTGAGCAGTTCTTC

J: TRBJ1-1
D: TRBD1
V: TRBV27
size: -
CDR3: CASSRDSLNTEAFF
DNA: TGTGCCAGCAGTCGGGACAGCTTGAACACTGAAGCTTTCTTT

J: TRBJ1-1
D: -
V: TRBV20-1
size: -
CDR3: CSALTGAQAFF
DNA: TGCAGTGCCCTGACAGGCGCCCAAGCTTTCTTT

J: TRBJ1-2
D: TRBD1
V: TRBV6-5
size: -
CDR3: CASTYGQGGYGYTF
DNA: TGTGCCAGCACCTATGGACAGGGAGGCTATGGCTACACCTTC

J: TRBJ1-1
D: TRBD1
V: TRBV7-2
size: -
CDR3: CASSNKQGGTEAFF
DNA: TGTGCCAGCAGCAATAAACAGGGGGGCACTGAAGCTTTCTTT

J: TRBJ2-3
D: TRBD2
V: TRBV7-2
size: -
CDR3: CASSLTASGGASTDTQYF
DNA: TGTGCCAGCAGCTTAACGGCTAGCGGGGGGGCAAGCACAGATACGCAGTATTTT

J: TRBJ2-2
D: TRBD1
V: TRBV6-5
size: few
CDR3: CASSWDRDTGELFF
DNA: TGTGCCAGCAGTTGGGACAGGGACACCGGGGAGCTGTTTTTT

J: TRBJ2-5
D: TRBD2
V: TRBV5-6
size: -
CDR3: CASSRKASGGASSQYF
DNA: TGTGCCAGCAGCAGGAAGGCTAGCGGGGGGGCTTCGTCCCAGTACTTC

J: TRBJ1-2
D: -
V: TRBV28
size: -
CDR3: CASSSPSDRGFKGYGYTF
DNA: TGTGCCAGCAGTTCTCCGTCGGACCGGGGGTTTAAGGGGTATGGCTACACCTTC

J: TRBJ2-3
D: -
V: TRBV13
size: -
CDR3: CASSPRREGNTQYF
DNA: TGTGCCAGCAGCCCAAGGAGGGAAGGGAATACGCAGTATTTT

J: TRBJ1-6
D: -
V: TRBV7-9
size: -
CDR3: CASSLTVNSPLHF
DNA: TGTGCCAGCAGCTTAACAGTTAATTCACCCCTCCACTTT

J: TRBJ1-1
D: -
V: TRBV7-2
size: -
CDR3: CASSLEAGRINTEAFF
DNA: TGTGCCAGCAGCTTAGAGGCGGGTAGAATAAACACTGAAGCTTTCTTT

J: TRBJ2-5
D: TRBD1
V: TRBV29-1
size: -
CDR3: CSGRDRETQYF
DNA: TGCAGCGGACGGGACAGAGAGACCCAGTACTTC

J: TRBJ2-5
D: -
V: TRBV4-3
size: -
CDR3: CASSQALQETQYF
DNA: TGCGCCAGCAGCCAAGCTCTTCAAGAGACCCAGTACTTC

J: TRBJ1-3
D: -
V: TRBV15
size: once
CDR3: CATSRDRRVGNTIYF
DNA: TGTGCCACCAGCAGAGATAGGAGGGTTGGAAACACCATATATTTT

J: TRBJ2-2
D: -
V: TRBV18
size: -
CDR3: CASSPPGGNTGELFF
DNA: TGTGCCAGCTCACCACCCGGGGGAAACACCGGGGAGCTGTTTTTT

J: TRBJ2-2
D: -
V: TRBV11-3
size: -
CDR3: CASSLPGAGGELFF
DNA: TGTGCCAGCAGCTTACCGGGTGCGGGCGGGGAGCTGTTTTTT

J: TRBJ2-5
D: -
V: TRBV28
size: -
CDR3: CASSQGDFQETQYF
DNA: TGTGCCAGCAGTCAGGGGGACTTCCAAGAGACCCAGTACTTC

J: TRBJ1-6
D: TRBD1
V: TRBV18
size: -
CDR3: CASSPPGQGGNNSPLHF
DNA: TGTGCCAGCTCACCTCCGGGACAGGGGGGTAATAATTCACCCCTCCACTTT

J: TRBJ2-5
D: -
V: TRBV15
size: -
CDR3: CATSLLNQETQYF
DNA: TGTGCCACCAGTTTACTAAACCAAGAGACCCAGTACTTC

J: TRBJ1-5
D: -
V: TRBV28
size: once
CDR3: CASSFYRDGNQPQHF
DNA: TGTGCCAGCAGTTTCTACAGGGACGGCAATCAGCCCCAGCATTTT

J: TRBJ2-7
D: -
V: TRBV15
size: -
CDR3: CATSRRRFADEQYF
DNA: TGTGCCACCAGCAGACGGAGGTTCGCGGACGAGCAGTACTTC

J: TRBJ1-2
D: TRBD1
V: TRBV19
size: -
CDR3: CASSMIRQGGIGGYTF
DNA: TGTGCCAGTAGTATGATTCGGCAGGGGGGAATCGGTGGCTACACCTTC

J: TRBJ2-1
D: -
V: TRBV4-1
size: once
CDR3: CASSPVGQVNNEQFF
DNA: TGCGCCAGCAGCCCGGTGGGGCAGGTAAACAATGAGCAGTTCTTC

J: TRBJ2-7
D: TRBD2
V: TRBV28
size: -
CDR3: CASSRPRQRGLNEQYF
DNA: TGTGCCAGCAGCCGACCTCGGCAGCGGGGGCTGAACGAGCAGTACTTC

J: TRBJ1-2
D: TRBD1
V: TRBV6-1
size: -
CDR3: CASSQDRGGMSRYTF
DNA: TGTGCCAGCAGCCAGGACAGGGGGGGAATGTCGCGGTACACCTTC

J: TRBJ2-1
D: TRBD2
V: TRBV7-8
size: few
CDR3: CASGRLAGSGYEQFF
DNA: TGTGCCAGCGGACGACTAGCGGGGTCCGGATATGAGCAGTTCTTC

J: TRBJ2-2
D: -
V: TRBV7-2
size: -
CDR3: CASSLSTGVTGELFF
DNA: TGTGCCAGCAGCTTATCAACAGGCGTCACCGGGGAGCTGTTTTTT

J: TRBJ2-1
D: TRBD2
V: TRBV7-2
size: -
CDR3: CASSAGTSAYNEQFF
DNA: TGTGCCAGCAGCGCCGGGACTAGCGCTTACAATGAGCAGTTCTTC

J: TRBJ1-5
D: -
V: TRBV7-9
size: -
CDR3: CASSLIGGDQPQHF
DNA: TGTGCCAGCAGCTTAATAGGGGGGGATCAGCCCCAGCATTTT

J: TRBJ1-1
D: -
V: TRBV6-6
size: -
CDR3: CASSYSPGIFTEAFF
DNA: TGTGCCAGCAGTTACTCGCCAGGGATCTTCACTGAAGCTTTCTTT

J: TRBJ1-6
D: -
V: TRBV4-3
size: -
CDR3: CASSQDNAGDPLHF
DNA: TGCGCCAGCAGCCAAGATAACGCAGGGGATCCCCTCCACTTT

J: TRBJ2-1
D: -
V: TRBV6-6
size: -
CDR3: CASREDSFYNEQFF
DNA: TGTGCCAGCAGAGAAGACAGTTTCTACAATGAGCAGTTCTTC

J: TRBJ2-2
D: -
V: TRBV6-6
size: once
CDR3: CASSYTESGELFF
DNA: TGTGCCAGCAGTTACACAGAGAGCGGGGAGCTGTTTTTT

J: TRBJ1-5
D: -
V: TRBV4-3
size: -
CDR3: CASSQEQGEQPQHF
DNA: TGCGCCAGCAGCCAAGAACAGGGAGAGCAGCCCCAGCATTTT

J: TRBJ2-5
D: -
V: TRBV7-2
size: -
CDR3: CASSPAGETQYF
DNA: TGTGCCAGCAGCCCTGCAGGAGAGACCCAGTACTTC